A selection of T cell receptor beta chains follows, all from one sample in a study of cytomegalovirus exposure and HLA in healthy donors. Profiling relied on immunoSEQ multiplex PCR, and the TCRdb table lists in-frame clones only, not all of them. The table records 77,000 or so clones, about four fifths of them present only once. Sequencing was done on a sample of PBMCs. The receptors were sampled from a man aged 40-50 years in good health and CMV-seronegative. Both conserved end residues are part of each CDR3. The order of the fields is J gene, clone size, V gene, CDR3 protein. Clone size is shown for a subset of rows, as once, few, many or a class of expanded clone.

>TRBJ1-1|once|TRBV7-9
CASSASSSGSEAFF
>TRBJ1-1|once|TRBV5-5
CASSLYGEGNTEAFF
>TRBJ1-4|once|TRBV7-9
CASSSQGVEKLFF
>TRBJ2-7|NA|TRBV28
CAASRVGGATYEQYF
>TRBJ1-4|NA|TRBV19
CASRRTGVNEKLFF
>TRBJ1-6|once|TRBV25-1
CASSEQQGNSPLHF
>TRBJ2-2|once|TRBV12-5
CASGMRSGTNTGELFF
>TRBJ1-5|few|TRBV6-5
CASSYGRANNQPQHF
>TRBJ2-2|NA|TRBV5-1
CASRDKSNTGELFF
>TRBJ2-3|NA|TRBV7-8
CASSLSTDTQYF
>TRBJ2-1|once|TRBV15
CATSLRTSGRSYNEQFF
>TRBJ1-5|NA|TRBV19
CASTPTRAYQPQHF
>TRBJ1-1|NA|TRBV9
CASSAARGGRSTEAFF
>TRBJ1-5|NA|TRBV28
CASSFVGQVKNQPQHF
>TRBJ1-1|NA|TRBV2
CASSVRIQGTEAFF
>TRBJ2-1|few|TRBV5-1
CASSVLPGGSYNEQFF
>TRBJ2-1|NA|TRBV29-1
CSVQRLAGVYNEQFF
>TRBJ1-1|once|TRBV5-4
CASSRQVLDTEAFF
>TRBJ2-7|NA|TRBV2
CASSGTRSANEQYF
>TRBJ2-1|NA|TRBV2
CASSIGLAGRGEQFF
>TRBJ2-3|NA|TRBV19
CASSTRLAGDPDTQYF
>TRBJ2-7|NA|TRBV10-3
CAISAQTSGRVNEQYF
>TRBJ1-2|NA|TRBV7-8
CASSVQSSYGYTF
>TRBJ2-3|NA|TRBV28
CASSSGTSGSSTDTQYF
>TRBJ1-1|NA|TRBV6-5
CASTNTGVTEAFF
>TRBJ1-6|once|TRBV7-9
CASSSEEGARSPLHF
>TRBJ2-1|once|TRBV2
CATRLEGDEQFF